This T cell receptor (beta chain) was recovered during a study of cytomegalovirus exposure and HLA in healthy donors. This clone was counted between two and nine times. Amplification used 60 Vbeta primers and 13 Jbeta primers. Sequenced by immunoSEQ multiplex PCR; TCRdb stores in-frame clones only, minus some. The sample contains approximately 130,000 clones, 60% to 80% of which appear only once. The CDR3 runs 16 residues. The J segment lost 1 base and the V segment lost 4 bases, leaving 10 bases of the junction unmatched. The chain joins TRBV5-3 to TRBJ1-1; 7 positions match TRBD1. TRBV5-3 is noted as an ORF with a role that remains uncertain. This TCR came from a woman in her fifties or sixties in good health and CMV-seropositive. Source material: PBMCs. CDR3 residues: CARSEARGRPNTEAFF. DNA of the CDR3: TGTGCCAGAAGCGAGGCCAGGGGGAGACCGAACACTGAAGCTTTCTTT.